A single T cell receptor beta chain is shown here with its context. Methods used by the authors: Reference gene primers were amplified, and this amplification served to estimate nucleated cell counts. Repertoires were generated with immunoSEQ multiplex PCR, while TCRdb's copy carries only in-frame clones and drops some. The DNA was the basis for D and trimming; V, J and clone size are from that table. The table includes 55,000 to 75,000 clones, less than 90% detected once. These data originate in a study of blood T cell repertoires in COVID-19. On the study more broadly: Researchers got acute and convalescent COVID-19 samples from the United States, Italy and Spain.

The CDR3 is 12 amino acids. The V and J ends lost 6 bases and 12 bases respectively, with 15 bases between them. From germline, CDR1 is SEHNR and CDR2 FQNEAQ (reference sequence). The chain couples TRBV7-9 to TRBJ2-1, with D tentatively TRBD1 (5 bases). The sequencing sample was made of peripheral blood. The TCR originated in a man aged 55 to 70 with COVID-19, enrolled during active disease. In nucleotides, the CDR3 is TGTGCCAGCAGTGCCAGGGCATCGGGGCAGTTCTTC. Translating gives CASSARASGQFF.